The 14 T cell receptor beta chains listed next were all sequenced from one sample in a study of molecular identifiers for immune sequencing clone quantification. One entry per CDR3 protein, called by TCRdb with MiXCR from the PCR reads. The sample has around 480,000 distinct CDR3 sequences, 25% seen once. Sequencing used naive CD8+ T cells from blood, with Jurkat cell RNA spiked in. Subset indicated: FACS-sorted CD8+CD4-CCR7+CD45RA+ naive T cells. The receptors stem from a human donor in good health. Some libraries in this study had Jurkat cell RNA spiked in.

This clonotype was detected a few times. The CDR3 loop reads CAITDTQYF. The CDR3 DNA sequence: TGTGCCATCACAGATACGCAGTATTTT. The V call is TRBV2, the J call TRBJ2-3; no reliable D call. CDR1 SNHLY and CDR2 FYNNEI come from the germline V gene. The CDR3 spans 9 residues. Between the trimmed V and J ends, which lost 10 bases and 2 bases, there was a span of 1 base.

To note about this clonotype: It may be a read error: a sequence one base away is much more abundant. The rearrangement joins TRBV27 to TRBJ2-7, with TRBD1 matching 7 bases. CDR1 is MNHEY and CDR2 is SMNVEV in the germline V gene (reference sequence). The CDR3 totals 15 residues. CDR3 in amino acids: CACSLSGTALYEQYF. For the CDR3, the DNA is TGTGCCTGCAGTTTATCTGGGACAGCCTTGTACGAGCAGTACTTC.

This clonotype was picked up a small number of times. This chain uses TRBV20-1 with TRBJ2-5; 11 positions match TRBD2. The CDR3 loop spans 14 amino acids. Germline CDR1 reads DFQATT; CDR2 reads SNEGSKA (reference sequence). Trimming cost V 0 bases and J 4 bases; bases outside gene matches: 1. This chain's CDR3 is CSARETSGVETQYF. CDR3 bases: TGCAGTGCTAGAGAGACTAGCGGGGTAGAGACCCAGTACTTC.

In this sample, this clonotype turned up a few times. CDR3: CASSQGFETQYF. CDR3 bases: TGCGCCAGCAGCCAAGGGTTCGAGACCCAGTACTTC. This chain links TRBV4-1 with TRBJ2-5; no clear D. The germline gives CDR1 MGHRA, CDR2 YSYEKL. V lost 1 base and J lost 5, with 5 bases in between. This CDR3 is 12 amino acids long.

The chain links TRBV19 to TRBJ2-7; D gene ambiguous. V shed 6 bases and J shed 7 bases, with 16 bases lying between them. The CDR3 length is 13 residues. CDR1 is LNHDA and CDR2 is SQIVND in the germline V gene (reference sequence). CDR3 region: CASSRDHLGEQYF. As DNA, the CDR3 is TGTGCCAGTAGCCGCGACCATCTCGGGGAGCAGTACTTC.

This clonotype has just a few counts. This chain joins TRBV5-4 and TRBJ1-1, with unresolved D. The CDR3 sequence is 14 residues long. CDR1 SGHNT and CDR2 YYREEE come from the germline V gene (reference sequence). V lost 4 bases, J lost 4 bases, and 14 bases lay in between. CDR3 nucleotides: TGTGCCAGCAGCCGGGAAGAAGATGGCACTGAAGCTTTCTTT. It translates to CASSREEDGTEAFF.

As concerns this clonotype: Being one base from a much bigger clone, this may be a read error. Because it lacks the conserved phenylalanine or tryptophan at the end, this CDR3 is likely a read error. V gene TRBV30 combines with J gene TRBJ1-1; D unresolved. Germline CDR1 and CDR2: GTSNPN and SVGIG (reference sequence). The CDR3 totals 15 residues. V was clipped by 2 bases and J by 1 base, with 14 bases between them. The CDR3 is CAWSLQRTTNTEAFY. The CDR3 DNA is TGTGCCTGGAGTTTACAGCGAACGACGAACACTGAAGCTTTCTAT.

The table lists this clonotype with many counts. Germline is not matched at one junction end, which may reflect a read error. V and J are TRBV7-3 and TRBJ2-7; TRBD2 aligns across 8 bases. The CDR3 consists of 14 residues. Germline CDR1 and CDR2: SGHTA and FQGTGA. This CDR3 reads CASSSSGRGYEQYF. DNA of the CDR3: TGCGCCAGCAGCTCGAGCGGGAGAGGCTACGAGCAGTACTTC.

This CDR3 reads CASTVGPANEKLFF. The DNA of the CDR3 is TGTGCCAGCACCGTTGGGCCTGCTAATGAAAAACTGTTTTTT. This sequence joins TRBV2 and TRBJ1-4; D is unclear. CDR1 and CDR2 from the germline V gene are SNHLY and FYNNEI. Between the trimmed V and J ends, which lost 7 bases and 3 bases, there was a span of 12 bases. The CDR3 extends over 14 amino acids.

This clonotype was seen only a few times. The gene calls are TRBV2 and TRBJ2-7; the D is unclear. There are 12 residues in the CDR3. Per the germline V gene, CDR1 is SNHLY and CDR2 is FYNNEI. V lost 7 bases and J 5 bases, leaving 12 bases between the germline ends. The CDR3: CASKGRPHEQYF. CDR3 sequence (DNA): TGTGCCAGCAAGGGCAGGCCCCACGAGCAGTACTTC. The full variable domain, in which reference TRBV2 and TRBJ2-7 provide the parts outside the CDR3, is EPEVTQTPSHQVTQMGQEVILRCVPISNHLYFYWYRQILGQKVEFLVSFYNNEISEKSEIFDDQFSVERPDGSNFTLKIRSTKLEDSAMYFCASKGRPHEQYFGPGTRLTVT.

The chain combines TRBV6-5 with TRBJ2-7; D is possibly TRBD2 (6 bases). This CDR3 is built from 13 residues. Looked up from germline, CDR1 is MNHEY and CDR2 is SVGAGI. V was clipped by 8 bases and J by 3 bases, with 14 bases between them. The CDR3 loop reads CASPSAGYYEQYF. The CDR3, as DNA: TGTGCCAGCCCCTCCGCGGGGTACTACGAGCAGTACTTC.

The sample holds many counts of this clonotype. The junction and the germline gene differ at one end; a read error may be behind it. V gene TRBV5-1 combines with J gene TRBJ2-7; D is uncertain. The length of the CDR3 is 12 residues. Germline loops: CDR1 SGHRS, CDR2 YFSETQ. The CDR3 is CASSLSSYEQYF. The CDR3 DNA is TGTGCCAGCAGCCTGAGCTCCTACGAGCAGTACTTC. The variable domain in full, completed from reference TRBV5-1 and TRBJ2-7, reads KAGVTQTPRYLIKTRGQQVTLSCSPISGHRSVSWYQQTPGQGLQFLFEYFSETQRNKGNFPGRFSGRQFSNSRSEMNVSTLELGDSALYLCASSLSSYEQYFGPGTRLTVT.

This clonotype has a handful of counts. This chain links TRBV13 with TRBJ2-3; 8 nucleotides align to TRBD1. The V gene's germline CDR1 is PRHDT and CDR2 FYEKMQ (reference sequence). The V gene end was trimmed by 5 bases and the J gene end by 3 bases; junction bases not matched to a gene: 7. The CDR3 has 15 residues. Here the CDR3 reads CASSPGQGGTDTQYF. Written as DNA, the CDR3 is TGTGCCAGCAGCCCAGGACAGGGAGGAACAGATACGCAGTATTTT.

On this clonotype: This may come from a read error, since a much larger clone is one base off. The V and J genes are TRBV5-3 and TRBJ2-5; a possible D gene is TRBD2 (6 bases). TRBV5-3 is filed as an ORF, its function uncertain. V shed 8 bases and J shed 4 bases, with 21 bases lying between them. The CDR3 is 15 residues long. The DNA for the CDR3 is TGTGCCAGCAGCCCCGAAGGACTAAGGGGAGAGACCCAGTACTTC. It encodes CASSPEGLRGETQYF.